The present T cell receptor beta chain was sequenced within a study of CD8+ T cells in alopecia areata. At the level of the study: Tofacitinib continued for 6 to 18 months and was then withheld for 6 months.

Sample treatment: oral pan-JAK inhibitor, 5-10 mg twice daily. From PBMCs, CD4+ and CD8+ T cells were sorted. V was trimmed by 3 bases and J by 5 bases, leaving 14 bases between them. Germline V gene sequence: CDR1 KGHSH, CDR2 LQKENI. This CDR3 region has 14 residues. Of note for this clone: The antigen is unknown.

The sequencing template was cDNA reverse transcribed from extracted RNA. Libraries were prepared by immunoSEQ multiplex PCR; TCRdb keeps only in-frame clonotypes and omits some of them. Seen here are about 200,000 clones, 58% observed once, and the top ten hold 4.5% to 6%. Study outcomes and limitations: A large proportion of expanded lesional clones were detected persisting in scalp and blood during tofacitinib. Clonality in lesional scalp, especially alopecia totalis/universalis, exceeded that of normal scalp.

The chain uses TRBV18 and TRBJ2-7; no clear D gene. The specimen comprised CD4+ T cells sorted from blood, sampled at week 24, from a patient treated with tofacitinib. This receptor was taken from a human donor with alopecia areata. CDR3 nucleotides: TGTGCCAGCTCACCGACACTTGAGTACGACGAGCAGTACTTC. Amino acids: CASSPTLEYDEQYF.